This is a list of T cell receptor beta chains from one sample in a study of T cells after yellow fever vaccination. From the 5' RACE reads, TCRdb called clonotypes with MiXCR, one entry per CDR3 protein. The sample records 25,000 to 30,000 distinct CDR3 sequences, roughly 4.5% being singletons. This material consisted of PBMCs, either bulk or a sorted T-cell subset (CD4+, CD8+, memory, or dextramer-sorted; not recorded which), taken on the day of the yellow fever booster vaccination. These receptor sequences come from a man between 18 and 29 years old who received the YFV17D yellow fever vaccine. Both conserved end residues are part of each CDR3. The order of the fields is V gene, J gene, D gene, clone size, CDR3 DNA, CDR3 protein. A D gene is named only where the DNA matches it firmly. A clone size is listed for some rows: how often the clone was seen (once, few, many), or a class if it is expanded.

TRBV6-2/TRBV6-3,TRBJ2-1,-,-,TGTGCCAGCAGTTATACAACGGATCACCCTCGGCAGTTCTTC,CASSYTTDHPRQFF
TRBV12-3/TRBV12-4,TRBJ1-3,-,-,TGTGCCAGCAGTTTAAGGTCAGCTGGAAACACCATATATTTT,CASSLRSAGNTIYF
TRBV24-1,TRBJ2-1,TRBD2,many,TGTGCCACCAGTGATTACGGGGGGGTGGGGTACAATGAGCAGTTCTTC,CATSDYGGVGYNEQFF
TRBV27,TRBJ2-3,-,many,TGTGCCAGCAGTGAGGGACTGGCCTCCGGATCGCAGTATTTT,CASSEGLASGSQYF
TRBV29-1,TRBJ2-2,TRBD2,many,TGCAGCGTTGGCGGACTAGCGGGGGCCTCGAACACCGGGGAGCTGTTTTTT,CSVGGLAGASNTGELFF
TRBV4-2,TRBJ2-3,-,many,TGTGCCAGCAGCTGGCCAGGGGACGATACGCAGTATTTT,CASSWPGDDTQYF
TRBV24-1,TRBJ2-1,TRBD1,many,TGTGCCACCAGCTACTCCCTGGGTCTGGGACAGGGATCCAATGAGCAGTTCTTC,CATSYSLGLGQGSNEQFF
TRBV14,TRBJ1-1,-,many,TGTGCCAGCAGCCGGGGAGGGGCTTTGAACACTGAAGCTTTCTTT,CASSRGGALNTEAFF
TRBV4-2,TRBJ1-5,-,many,TGTGCCAGCAGCCGGATAGACGGCCCAAATCAGCCCCAGCATTTT,CASSRIDGPNQPQHF
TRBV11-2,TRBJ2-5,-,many,TGTGCCAGCAGCTTGAACGGGGCTCAAGAGACCCAGTACTTC,CASSLNGAQETQYF
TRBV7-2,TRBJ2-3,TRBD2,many,TGTGCCTGTAAAGCGGGGGCTAGCACAGATACGCAGTATTTT,CACKAGASTDTQYF
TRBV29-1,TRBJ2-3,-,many,TGCAGCGTCGATCAGGAGCCCGGCACAGATACGCAGTATTTT,CSVDQEPGTDTQYF
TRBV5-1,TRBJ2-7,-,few,TGCGCCAGCAGCTTGGGAGTTGGGCAGTACTTC,CASSLGVGQYF
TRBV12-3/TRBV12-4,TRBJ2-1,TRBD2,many,TGTGCCAGCAGCCACGGGACTAGCGGGGTATTGGGTGAGCAGTTCTTC,CASSHGTSGVLGEQFF
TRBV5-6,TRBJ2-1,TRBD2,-,TGTGCCAGCAGCTCTAACTTAGCGGGGGACCTCCACAATGAGCAGTTCTTC,CASSSNLAGDLHNEQFF
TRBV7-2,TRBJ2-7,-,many,TGTGCCAGCAGCCCCTCTGAGCCCTACGAGCAGTACTTC,CASSPSEPYEQYF
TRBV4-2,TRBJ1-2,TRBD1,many,TGTGCCAGCAGCCAAGGAGGGGGACAGGGCTATGGCTACACCTTC,CASSQGGGQGYGYTF
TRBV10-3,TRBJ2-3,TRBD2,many,TGTGCCATCAAGACTGGACTAGCGGATTCAGATACGCAGTATTTT,CAIKTGLADSDTQYF
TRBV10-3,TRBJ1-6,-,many,TGTGCCAAAATTAGGGATTGCCATACCGCTTATAATTCACCCCTCCACTTT,CAKIRDCHTAYNSPLHF
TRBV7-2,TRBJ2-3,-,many,TGTGCCAGCAGCTTAGCGCAGGGGCGGGGCCCCACAGATACGCAGTATTTT,CASSLAQGRGPTDTQYF
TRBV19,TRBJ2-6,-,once,TGTGCCAGTAGTCCTTGGGGGGTCTCAGGGGCCAACGTCCTGACTTTC,CASSPWGVSGANVLTF
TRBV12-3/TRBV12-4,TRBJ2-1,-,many,TGTGCCAGCAGAGAGCGAAATGAGCAGTTCTTC,CASRERNEQFF
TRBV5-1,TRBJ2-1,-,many,TGCGCCAGCAGCTTGGAGGTTGAGCAGTTCTTC,CASSLEVEQFF
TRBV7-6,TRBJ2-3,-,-,TGTGCCAGCAGCTTAGCCTTGGGCGGCCGCACAGATACGCAGTATTTT,CASSLALGGRTDTQYF
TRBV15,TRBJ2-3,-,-,TGTGCCACCAGCATCCCTGACTCTGCAGATACGCAGTATTTT,CATSIPDSADTQYF
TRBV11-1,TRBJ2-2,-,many,TGTGCCAGCAGCTTCCCTGCTCTTCAGTCCGGGGAGCTGTTTTTT,CASSFPALQSGELFF
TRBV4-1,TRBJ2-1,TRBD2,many,TGCGCCAGCAGCCACCCTACTAGCGGGTCCTACAATGAGCAGTTCTTC,CASSHPTSGSYNEQFF
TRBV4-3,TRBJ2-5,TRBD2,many,TGCGCCAGCAGCCAAGATTCTCGGGGGGGGCAGGGGGAGACCCAGTACTTC,CASSQDSRGGQGETQYF
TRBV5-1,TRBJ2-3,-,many,TGCGCCAGCAGCCTACAGGGGACTAGCACAGATACGCAGTATTTT,CASSLQGTSTDTQYF
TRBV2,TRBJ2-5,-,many,TGTGCCAGCAGTGAAGGGGGCGGCCAGAGGGAGACCCAGTACTTC,CASSEGGGQRETQYF
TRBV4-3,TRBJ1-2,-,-,TGCGCCAGCAGCCAAGAAGAGGGCTCCGTCTATGGCTACACCTTC,CASSQEEGSVYGYTF
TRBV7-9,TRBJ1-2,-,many,TGTGCCAGCAGCTCGGAGAACTATGGCTACACCTTC,CASSSENYGYTF
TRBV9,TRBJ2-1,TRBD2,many,TGTGCCAGCAGCCCAAACCCGGGACTAGACTCTAATGAGCAGTTCTTC,CASSPNPGLDSNEQFF
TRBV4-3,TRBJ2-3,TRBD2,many,TGCGCCAGCAGCCAGACCTCTACACTAGCGGGGGGATTAGATACGCAGTATTTT,CASSQTSTLAGGLDTQYF
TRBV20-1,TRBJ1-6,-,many,TGCAGTGCTAGAGAAGAGGGGCTCGATAGGTCCCTCCACTTT,CSAREEGLDRSLHF
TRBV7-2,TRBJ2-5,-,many,TGTGCCAGCAGTGGTCAGGGGCCCCAAGAGACCCAGTACTTC,CASSGQGPQETQYF
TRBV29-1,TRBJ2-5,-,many,TGCAGCGCCGCCGGAGGGACAGAGACCCAGTACTTC,CSAAGGTETQYF
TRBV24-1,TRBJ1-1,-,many,TGTGCCACCAGTGCAGGGGCGTATACTGAAGCTTTCTTT,CATSAGAYTEAFF
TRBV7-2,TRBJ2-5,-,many,TGTGCCAGTCACCTAGGCAACCCAAAAGAGACCCAGTACTTC,CASHLGNPKETQYF
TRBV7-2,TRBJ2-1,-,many,TGTGCCAGCAGCTTAACCAGGGGGGCAGACAATGAGCAGTTCTTC,CASSLTRGADNEQFF
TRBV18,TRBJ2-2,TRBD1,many,TGTGCCAGCTCCCTCAAGACAGGGGGAACCACCGGGGAGCTGTTTTTT,CASSLKTGGTTGELFF
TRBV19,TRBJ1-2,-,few,TGTGCCAGCAGGACAGCCGCTACAGGCTACACCTTC,CASRTAATGYTF
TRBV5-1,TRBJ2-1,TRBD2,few,TGCGCCAGCACCCTTTTGAGGGCTAGCGGGGGGTTCACAGGGAATGAGCAGTTCTTC,CASTLLRASGGFTGNEQFF
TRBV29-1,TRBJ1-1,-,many,TGCAGCGTTAGCAGGGAGTTGGCTGAAGCTTTCTTT,CSVSRELAEAFF
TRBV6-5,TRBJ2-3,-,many,TGTGCCAGCAGTACTGTTCTTACAGATACGCAGTATTTT,CASSTVLTDTQYF
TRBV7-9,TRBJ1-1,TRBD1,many,TGTGCCAGCAGCGCGGGACAGGGGAACACTGAAGCTTTCTTT,CASSAGQGNTEAFF
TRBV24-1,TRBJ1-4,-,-,TGTGCCACCAGTGATTACAAGGGCGCGGGAGCTGAAAAACTGTTTTTT,CATSDYKGAGAEKLFF
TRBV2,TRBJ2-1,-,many,TGTGCCAGCCATACGGGTTACAATGAGCAGTTCTTC,CASHTGYNEQFF
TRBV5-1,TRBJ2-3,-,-,TGCGCCAGCAGCTTGGTTTCCGGGGGACGGGATACGCAGTATTTT,CASSLVSGGRDTQYF
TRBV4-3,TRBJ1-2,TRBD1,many,TGCGCCAGCAGCTTACAGGGGAGCTATGGCTACACCTTC,CASSLQGSYGYTF